One sample yielded the 18 T cell receptor beta chains listed below, sequenced in a study of CD8 T cells in ankylosing spondylitis. TCRdb passed the 5' RACE reads through MiXCR, listing each CDR3 protein once. Of around 250,000 distinct CDR3 sequences listed, 30% to 40% are singletons. The sample comprised blood, either unsorted or a sorted T cell fraction (not recorded which). These receptors were collected from a male donor with ankylosing spondylitis or in good health (not recorded which).

This clonotype was found a few times. The V gene is TRBV20-1, the J gene TRBJ2-7, with D perhaps matching TRBD1 or TRBD2 (6 bases each). Germline-derived CDR1 and CDR2 are DFQATT and SNEGSKA (reference sequence). CDR3 length: 14 residues. V shed 6 bases and J shed 5 bases, with 20 bases lying between them. CDR3 in DNA: TGCAGTGCCATCCCCCCCGGGGGCGGGGACGAGCAGTACTTC. It yields the protein CSAIPPGGGDEQYF.

Regarding this clonotype: A clone one base away is much larger, so this may be a read error. This chain joins TRBV20-1 and TRBJ2-4; D ambiguous. Looked up from germline, CDR1 is DFQATT and CDR2 is SNEGSKA (reference sequence). The CDR3 is 16 amino acids. The CDR3 here is CCARDRAPGDKNIQYF. CDR3 in DNA: TGCTGTGCTAGAGATCGAGCCCCTGGGGACAAAAACATTCAGTACTTC.

In its sample, this clonotype was seen a few times. The chain couples TRBV29-1 to TRBJ2-5; TRBD1 agrees at 11 bases. Germline V gene sequence: CDR1 SQVTM, CDR2 ANQGSEA. The junction had 4 bases not matched to a gene; V was cut back by 5 bases and J by 5 bases. This CDR3 region has 13 residues. CDR3 in amino acids: CSVKDRGRETQYF. DNA of the CDR3: TGCAGCGTTAAGGACAGGGGGCGTGAGACCCAGTACTTC.

This rearrangement joins TRBV20-1 to TRBJ2-3; 8 bases line up with TRBD2. Germline lookup yields CDR1 DFQATT and CDR2 SNEGSKA (reference sequence). The CDR3 has 16 residues. The ends lost 2 bases at V and 3 bases at J; junction bases unmatched: 10. The CDR3 DNA reads as TGCAGTGCTAGATTCCCCTCCGGGGGGGCGACAGATACGCAGTATTTT. Protein sequence: CSARFPSGGATDTQYF.

This clonotype turned up a few times. The chain employs TRBV27 and TRBJ2-1; D might be TRBD2 (5 bases). The germline gives CDR1 MNHEY, CDR2 SMNVEV (reference sequence). The CDR3 has 11 residues. Trimming left V 7 bases short and J 9 bases short, with 10 bases between. This CDR3 is CASTAGSEQFF. The DNA for the CDR3 is TGTGCCAGCACCGCTGGGAGTGAGCAGTTCTTC.

This clonotype has more than one count but fewer than ten. The genes are TRBV7-3 and TRBJ2-3; 7 positions agree with TRBD2. V gave up 2 bases and J gave up 6 bases; unmatched junction bases: 8. CDR3 length: 15 residues. The V gene's germline CDR1 is SGHTA and CDR2 FQGTGA. CDR3 sequence (DNA): TGTGCCAGCAGCTTAGGGACTAAGGTTTCTGATACGCAGTATTTT. Its translation is CASSLGTKVSDTQYF.

This clonotype has a handful of counts. J is TRBJ2-7 and V is TRBV9; 8 bases map to TRBD1. J gave up 0 bases and V 3 bases, and 5 bases lay outside the gene matches. The CDR3 has 15 residues. In germline, CDR1 is SGDLS, CDR2 YYNGEE. The CDR3 bases are TGTGCCAGCAGCGCGACAGGGGCCACCTCCTACGAGCAGTACTTC. Its translation: CASSATGATSYEQYF.

This sequence joins TRBV27 and TRBJ2-3; D is undetermined. Germline loops: CDR1 MNHEY, CDR2 SMNVEV (reference sequence). Trimming removed 0 bases at V and 1 base at J, with 8 bases between. This CDR3 contains 15 residues. CDR3 in DNA: TGTGCCAGCAGTTTATCTGTTCTAGGCACAGATACGCAGTATTTT. It encodes CASSLSVLGTDTQYF.

The V gene is TRBV9, the J gene TRBJ2-1; D is unclear. Germline V gene lookup returns CDR1 SGDLS and CDR2 YYNGEE. V lost 0 bases, J lost 5 bases, and 12 bases lay in between. The CDR3 covers 15 residues. CDR3 region: CASSVGQRNHNEQFF. The DNA for the CDR3 is TGTGCCAGCAGCGTAGGTCAGCGAAATCACAATGAGCAGTTCTTC.

This clonotype has just a few counts. The rearrangement uses TRBV12-3 or TRBV12-4 and TRBJ1-4; D unclear. The CDR3 runs to 15 residues. Trimming cost V 4 bases and J 0 bases, with 9 bases left between them. CDR3 sequence: CASSSSVATNEKLFF. Written as DNA, the CDR3 is TGTGCCAGCAGTTCCTCAGTAGCAACTAATGAAAAACTGTTTTTT.

This clonotype was seen only a few times. The CDR3: CASRISVGLGEQYF. CDR3 sequence (DNA): TGTGCCAGCAGGATTTCGGTGGGGCTAGGGGAGCAGTACTTC. This chain links TRBV27 with TRBJ2-7, with D perhaps TRBD1 (5 bases). The CDR3 loop spans 14 amino acids. The germline V and J ends were trimmed by 6 bases and 7 bases, with 19 bases remaining between them. Germline V gives CDR1 MNHEY, CDR2 SMNVEV (reference sequence).

This clonotype has only a few counts. The chain recombines TRBV29-1 with TRBJ2-3; 7 positions match TRBD2. The CDR3 is 16 residues long. Germline loops: CDR1 SQVTM, CDR2 ANQGSEA. V was clipped by 3 bases and J by 4 bases; unmatched bases: 13. The CDR3 loop reads CSVDLVARGKADTQYF. CDR3 sequence (DNA): TGCAGCGTTGATCTCGTAGCGCGGGGGAAGGCAGATACGCAGTATTTT.

This clonotype was found a few times. The genes are TRBV5-6 and TRBJ2-5, with D perhaps being TRBD1 or TRBD2 (5 bases each). Germline assignment: CDR1 SGHDT and CDR2 YYEEEE. CDR3 length: 14 residues. V lost 1 base to trimming and J lost 4 bases, with 11 bases between them. CDR3 sequence (DNA): TGTGCCAGCAGCTTGCCCAGGGACGGAGAGACCCAGTACTTC. Its protein product is CASSLPRDGETQYF. The full variable domain, its missing parts supplied by reference TRBV5-6 and TRBJ2-5, is DAGVTQSPTHLIKTRGQQVTLRCSPKSGHDTVSWYQQALGQGPQFIFQYYEEEERQRGNFPDRFSGHQFPNYSSELNVNALLLGDSALYLCASSLPRDGETQYFGPGTRLLVL.

This sequence joins TRBV7-8 and TRBJ2-7, with a tentative D call TRBD2 (5 bases). This CDR3 has 13 amino acids. V shed 7 bases and J shed 2 bases, with 12 bases lying between them. Germline V CDR1 and CDR2: SGHVS, FQNEAQ. CDR3 bases: TGTGCCAGCATAGGGCGGGTGACCTACGAGCAGTACTTC. Protein sequence: CASIGRVTYEQYF.

The sample holds a few counts of this clonotype. The chain links TRBV4-2 to TRBJ2-1; 9 bases line up with TRBD2. J lost 4 bases, V lost 0 bases, and 7 bases had no gene match. Germline V CDR1 and CDR2: LGHNA, YNFKEQ. This CDR3 spans 17 amino acids. The CDR3 spells CASSQDASGASYNEQFF. DNA of the CDR3: TGTGCCAGCAGCCAAGATGCTAGCGGGGCCTCTTACAATGAGCAGTTCTTC.

This clonotype has more than one count but fewer than ten. The chain links TRBV20-1 to TRBJ1-5; D may be TRBD1 (5 bases). CDR3 length: 14 residues. The V and J ends lost 1 base and 1 base respectively, with 8 bases between them. The germline gives CDR1 DFQATT, CDR2 SNEGSKA (reference sequence). CDR3 nucleotides: TGCAGTGCTAGAGGATACAGGAGCAATCAGCCCCAGCATTTT. This translates into CSARGYRSNQPQHF.

This clonotype was seen more than once but under ten times. The chain couples TRBV5-5 to TRBJ2-2; possibly TRBD2 for D (5 bases). V was trimmed by 2 bases and J by 7 bases, leaving 12 bases between them. The germline V gene has CDR1 SGHKS and CDR2 YYEKEE (reference sequence). This CDR3 has 14 residues. The CDR3 region is CASSFWGRDGELFF. The CDR3 nucleotides read TGTGCCAGCAGCTTTTGGGGTCGGGACGGGGAGCTGTTTTTT. Full variable domain (missing parts from reference TRBV5-5 and TRBJ2-2): DAGVTQSPTHLIKTRGQQVTLRCSPISGHKSVSWYQQVLGQGPQFIFQYYEKEERGRGNFPDRFSARQFPNYSSELNVNALLLGDSALYLCASSFWGRDGELFFGEGSRLTVL.

This clonotype was observed once. V and J are TRBV12-3 or TRBV12-4 and TRBJ2-7; D may be TRBD1 (6 bases). The V end lost 3 bases, the J end lost 3 bases, and 15 bases lay between the germline ends. CDR3 length: 15 amino acids. The DNA for the CDR3 is TGTGCCAGCAGTTTGAGGAGACAGGCCAACTACGAGCAGTACTTC. Its translation is CASSLRRQANYEQYF.